The source of this TCR beta chain is a study of shared clonotypes between healthy human individuals. The CDR3 runs 17 residues. V was pared by 4 bases and J by 4 bases, with 14 bases of the junction left unmatched. Germline CDR1 is MNHEY and CDR2 is SMNVEV (reference sequence). Produced via immunoSEQ multiplex PCR; TCRdb's table is partial and in-frame only. The table includes 1.6 million or so clones, about 98.5% detected once. The chain links TRBV27 to TRBJ2-7, with 9 bases matching TRBD2. This clonotype was obtained from a man aged 30 to 39 in good health. Sequencing used naive CD4+ T cells sorted from blood. This sample's subset: CD45RA+ positively selected. In nucleotides, the CDR3 is TGTGCCAGCAGTTCTAACTTAGCAGCGGGAGGCTGGTACGAGCAGTACTTC. This gives the protein CASSSNLAAGGWYEQYF.